The source of this T cell receptor (beta chain) is a study of T cell responses to AZD1222 COVID-19 vaccine. Overall study findings and caveats: It was only a handful of AZD1222 recipients who were seropositive at baseline. Most donors were white British and more were female, and clonal diversity was possibly underestimated.

Turning to this clone: The target antigen is unknown.

J was trimmed by 7 bases and V by 5 bases; bases with no gene match: 8. Germline CDR1 reads SEHNR; CDR2 reads FQNEAQ (reference sequence). The CDR3 runs to 14 residues. Sequenced by immunoSEQ multiplex PCR; TCRdb stores in-frame clones only, minus some. Of approximately 140,000 clones listed, roughly nine tenths were seen once; the top ten hold 2.5% to 3.5%. The chain links TRBV7-9 to TRBJ1-5; 7 bases agree with TRBD1. The clonotype comes from an adult in good health. The specimen was peripheral blood, collected on day 0 of AZD1222 vaccination. DNA for the CDR3: TGTGCCAGCAGCCCTGGGACAGTACACCAGCCCCAGCATTTT. This sequence encodes CASSPGTVHQPQHF.